Presented here are 13 T cell receptor beta chains from one specimen sequenced in a study of T cell changes during pregnancy in multiple sclerosis. Clones were read by immunoSEQ multiplex PCR, and TCRdb kept only the in-frame ones, dropping some. The profile shows about 52,000 clones, 90% to 95% of them singletons. Here the sequenced sample was CD4+ T cells from peripheral blood mononuclear cells, taken before pregnancy. The receptors originated from a female donor with multiple sclerosis, enrolled in a pregnancy study.

The chain couples TRBV5-1 to TRBJ1-5; D is ambiguous. Trimming left V 4 bases short and J 6 bases short, with 17 bases between. CDR1 is SGHRS and CDR2 is YFSETQ in the germline V gene. The CDR3 covers 15 residues. The CDR3 DNA is TGCGCCAGCAGCAGGACCTCGGGGATCAGTCAGCCCCAGCATTTT. This sequence encodes CASSRTSGISQPQHF.

This clone was counted a single time. The gene calls are TRBV25-1 and TRBJ1-4; tentatively, D is TRBD1 (5 bases). The CDR3 totals 15 residues. Trimming cost V 5 bases and J 0 bases, with 10 bases left between them. The germline gives CDR1 MGHDK, CDR2 SYGVNS. The CDR3 loop is CASSWAGSTNEKLFF. The CDR3 DNA reads TGTGCCAGCAGTTGGGCAGGGTCAACTAATGAAAAACTGTTTTTT.

The CDR3 DNA sequence: TGTGCCATCAGTGCCACCGGGACAGGGTACCAGCCCCAGCATTTT. Translation: CAISATGTGYQPQHF. V is TRBV10-3 and J is TRBJ1-5; 9 bases map to TRBD1. CDR3 size: 15 residues. Germline V gives CDR1 ENHRY, CDR2 SYGVKD. Trimming cost V 4 bases and J 7 bases; bases outside gene matches: 8.

This clone was seen only once. The CDR3 spells CASRFTGNTEAFF. CDR3 coding DNA: TGTGCCAGCAGATTCACAGGGAACACTGAAGCTTTCTTT. The chain joins TRBV27 to TRBJ1-1, with a weak D call TRBD1 (5 bases). The germline V gene has CDR1 MNHEY and CDR2 SMNVEV (reference sequence). The V end was cut by 6 bases, the J end by 1 base, with 9 bases between. The length of the CDR3 is 13 residues.

This clone appeared once. The chain's CDR3 is CASGTGFSYEQYF. The CDR3 DNA reads as TGTGCCAGTGGGACAGGGTTCTCCTACGAGCAGTACTTC. V gene TRBV19 combines with J gene TRBJ2-7; 9 bases line up with TRBD1. V gave up 8 bases and J gave up 0 bases; unmatched junction bases: 2. The CDR3 has 13 amino acids. Per the germline V gene, CDR1 is LNHDA and CDR2 is SQIVND (reference sequence).

V usage is TRBV11-2 and J usage is TRBJ2-3; 7 bases fit TRBD2. This CDR3 is 16 amino acids long. V trimming: 3 bases; J trimming: 6 bases; junction bases outside the gene matches: 12. In germline, CDR1 is SGHAT, CDR2 FQNNGV. The CDR3: CASSFPNLRETDTQYF. Written as DNA, the CDR3 is TGTGCCAGCAGCTTCCCGAATTTGCGGGAGACGGATACGCAGTATTTT.

J is TRBJ1-1 and V is TRBV10-3, with unresolved D. Germline V gene sequence: CDR1 ENHRY, CDR2 SYGVKD. V gave up 3 bases and J gave up 0 bases, with 14 bases separating them. The CDR3 is 16 amino acids. The CDR3 is CAISERPPGMNTEAFF. The CDR3 DNA reads TGTGCCATCAGTGAACGACCCCCAGGCATGAACACTGAAGCTTTCTTT.

This clone is a singleton in its sample. V is TRBV5-1 and J is TRBJ2-2; 7 bases map to TRBD2. Trimming at V came to 0 bases and at J to 4 bases, leaving 3 bases not matched to a gene. The CDR3 spans 15 residues. The germline CDR1 and CDR2 sequences are SGHRS and YFSETQ. This CDR3 is CASSLGGGGTGELFF. In DNA, the CDR3 is TGCGCCAGCAGCTTGGGTGGCGGGGGCACCGGGGAGCTGTTTTTT.

The chain uses TRBV7-9 and TRBJ2-7, with 8 bases matching TRBD1. There are 15 residues in the CDR3. V gave up 3 bases and J gave up 3 bases; unmatched junction bases: 7. Germline V gene lookup returns CDR1 SEHNR and CDR2 FQNEAQ (reference sequence). CDR3 amino acids: CASSLDRELGYEQYF. As DNA, the CDR3 is TGTGCCAGCAGCTTGGACAGGGAGTTAGGCTACGAGCAGTACTTC.

The CDR3 DNA follows: TGCGCCAGCACTCGAGAAGAGACCCAGTACTTC. Its translation: CASTREETQYF. The chain employs TRBV5-1 and TRBJ2-5; D gene unclear. Germline CDR1 and CDR2: SGHRS and YFSETQ. V dropped 6 bases and J dropped 3 bases, with 6 bases sitting between them. This CDR3 has 11 residues.

This chain links TRBV6-1 with TRBJ2-1; no firm D call. The CDR3 contains 14 residues. V lost 8 bases to trimming and J lost 5 bases, with 16 bases between them. Germline CDR1 and CDR2: MNHNS and SASEGT. The CDR3 sequence is CASVKRGSDNEQFF. The DNA of the CDR3 is TGTGCCAGCGTTAAGCGAGGATCCGACAATGAGCAGTTCTTC.

The genes are TRBV7-9 and TRBJ2-6, with TRBD1 matching 8 bases. Germline V lookup: CDR1 SEHNR, CDR2 FQNEAQ (reference sequence). The length of the CDR3 is 19 residues. V shed 6 bases, J shed 2 bases, and the junction held 15 bases outside the gene matches. In nucleotides, the CDR3 is TGTGCCAGCAGAAACCCCGACAGGGGATCAGCCACTGGGGCCAACGTCCTGACTTTC. The encoded protein is CASRNPDRGSATGANVLTF.

This rearrangement joins TRBV5-4 to TRBJ1-4, with TRBD1 as a possible D gene (5 bases). Trimming pared 0 bases from V and 7 bases from J, leaving 7 bases between. CDR1 and CDR2 from the germline V gene are SGHNT and YYREEE (reference sequence). The CDR3 is 13 residues long. The CDR3: CASSLAGGEKLFF. CDR3 nucleotides: TGTGCCAGCAGCTTGGCCGGGGGTGAAAAACTGTTTTTT.